These T cell receptor beta chains were read from a single sample in a study of T cells in Graves' hyperthyroidism and ophthalmopathy. TCRdb fed the multiplex PCR reads into MiXCR, producing one record per CDR3 protein. The sample has about 600,000 distinct CDR3 sequences, about 15% seen once. Material for sequencing was blood. The receptors come from a woman between 45 and 65 years old with Graves' ophthalmopathy. Both conserved end residues are part of each CDR3. Each record gives: D gene, V gene, clone size, J gene, CDR3 protein, CDR3 DNA. A D gene is named only where the DNA matches it firmly. Not every row has a clone size; where given, it reads once, few, many or a size class.

D gene: -
V gene: TRBV6-6
clone size: many
J gene: TRBJ1-1
CDR3 protein: CASSYSNGEAFF
CDR3 DNA: TGTGCCAGCAGTTACTCGAACGGAGAAGCTTTCTTT

D gene: TRBD1
V gene: TRBV6-1
clone size: -
J gene: TRBJ2-6
CDR3 protein: CAGGRDRVPGANVLTF
CDR3 DNA: TGTGCCGGGGGCCGGGACAGGGTACCTGGGGCCAACGTCCTGACTTTC

D gene: TRBD1
V gene: TRBV28
clone size: -
J gene: TRBJ2-5
CDR3 protein: CASNRTGEETQYF
CDR3 DNA: TGTGCCAGCAATCGGACAGGGGAAGAGACCCAGTACTTC

D gene: -
V gene: TRBV7-2
clone size: many
J gene: TRBJ2-7
CDR3 protein: CASSSGATKIYEQYF
CDR3 DNA: TGTGCCAGCAGCTCTGGGGCGACGAAAATCTACGAGCAGTACTTC

D gene: -
V gene: TRBV5-4
clone size: -
J gene: TRBJ1-6
CDR3 protein: CASSLARNSPLHF
CDR3 DNA: TGTGCCAGCAGCTTGGCGCGGAATTCACCCCTCCACTTT

D gene: -
V gene: TRBV29-1
clone size: few
J gene: TRBJ2-4
CDR3 protein: CSVDPVGEGNIQYF
CDR3 DNA: TGCAGCGTTGACCCCGTAGGTGAGGGAAACATTCAGTACTTC

D gene: -
V gene: TRBV30
clone size: many
J gene: TRBJ2-1
CDR3 protein: CAWNGDRRYTYNEQFF
CDR3 DNA: TGTGCCTGGAATGGAGACAGGAGATATACCTACAATGAGCAGTTCTTC

D gene: TRBD1
V gene: TRBV28
clone size: many
J gene: TRBJ1-2
CDR3 protein: CASSLDRTIYYGYTF
CDR3 DNA: TGTGCCAGCAGTCTGGACAGGACAATCTACTATGGCTACACCTTC

D gene: -
V gene: TRBV15
clone size: many
J gene: TRBJ2-6
CDR3 protein: CATSLYSLTSGANVLTF
CDR3 DNA: TGTGCCACCAGTCTATACAGCCTTACCTCTGGGGCCAACGTCCTGACTTTC

D gene: -
V gene: TRBV5-1
clone size: many
J gene: TRBJ2-1
CDR3 protein: CASSTAGPNYNEQFF
CDR3 DNA: TGCGCCAGCAGCACCGCGGGACCCAACTACAATGAGCAGTTCTTC

D gene: -
V gene: TRBV6-2/TRBV6-3
clone size: -
J gene: TRBJ2-1
CDR3 protein: CASSYSGFGLAAYNEQFF
CDR3 DNA: TGTGCCAGCAGTTACTCTGGTTTTGGGCTAGCTGCCTACAATGAGCAGTTCTTC

D gene: -
V gene: TRBV6-1
clone size: many
J gene: TRBJ2-3
CDR3 protein: CASSDLAIGTQYF
CDR3 DNA: TGTGCCAGCAGTGACTTAGCCATAGGTACGCAGTATTTT

D gene: TRBD1
V gene: TRBV6-5
clone size: many
J gene: TRBJ2-5
CDR3 protein: CASSYSGTGIKTQYF
CDR3 DNA: TGTGCCAGCAGTTACTCCGGGACAGGGATAAAGACCCAGTACTTC

D gene: -
V gene: TRBV12-3/TRBV12-4
clone size: many
J gene: TRBJ1-5
CDR3 protein: CASSSQGNQPQHF
CDR3 DNA: TGTGCCAGCAGTTCCCAGGGGAATCAGCCCCAGCATTTT

D gene: TRBD2
V gene: TRBV9
clone size: -
J gene: TRBJ2-4
CDR3 protein: CASSPGTSGSKNIQYF
CDR3 DNA: TGTGCCAGCAGCCCGGGGACTAGCGGGAGCAAAAACATTCAGTACTTC

D gene: TRBD2
V gene: TRBV27
clone size: few
J gene: TRBJ2-2
CDR3 protein: CASSSPETSGYNTGELFF
CDR3 DNA: TGTGCCAGCAGTTCCCCCGAGACTAGCGGGTACAACACCGGGGAGCTGTTTTTT

D gene: TRBD2
V gene: TRBV12-3/TRBV12-4
clone size: few
J gene: TRBJ2-7
CDR3 protein: CASGTSGTSYEQYF
CDR3 DNA: TGTGCCAGTGGGACTAGCGGGACTTCCTACGAGCAGTACTTC

D gene: -
V gene: TRBV28
clone size: few
J gene: TRBJ1-2
CDR3 protein: CASSLVRQGHGYTF
CDR3 DNA: TGTGCCAGCAGTTTAGTTCGACAAGGCCATGGCTACACCTTC

D gene: -
V gene: TRBV2
clone size: many
J gene: TRBJ1-1
CDR3 protein: CASLGGTEAFF
CDR3 DNA: TGTGCCAGCCTGGGGGGCACTGAAGCTTTCTTT

D gene: TRBD1
V gene: TRBV27
clone size: few
J gene: TRBJ2-7
CDR3 protein: CASSLSQQGANYEQYF
CDR3 DNA: TGTGCCAGCAGTTTATCGCAACAGGGGGCGAACTACGAGCAGTACTTC

D gene: -
V gene: TRBV24-1
clone size: many
J gene: TRBJ2-1
CDR3 protein: CATSRRGTSYNEQFF
CDR3 DNA: TGTGCCACCAGTCGCCGCGGGACCTCCTACAATGAGCAGTTCTTC

D gene: TRBD1
V gene: TRBV19
clone size: few
J gene: TRBJ2-2
CDR3 protein: CASMQGASTGELFF
CDR3 DNA: TGTGCCAGTATGCAGGGGGCGTCGACCGGGGAGCTGTTTTTT

D gene: TRBD1
V gene: TRBV18
clone size: many
J gene: TRBJ2-7
CDR3 protein: CASSPLWTGGYEQYF
CDR3 DNA: TGTGCCAGCTCACCACTTTGGACAGGGGGCTACGAGCAGTACTTC

D gene: -
V gene: TRBV11-3
clone size: -
J gene: TRBJ2-1
CDR3 protein: CATSLSGTDNEQFF
CDR3 DNA: TGTGCCACCTCACTTAGCGGGACAGACAATGAGCAGTTCTTC

D gene: -
V gene: TRBV7-2
clone size: many
J gene: TRBJ2-7
CDR3 protein: CASSLAAQSYEQYF
CDR3 DNA: TGTGCCAGCAGCTTAGCTGCACAGTCCTACGAGCAGTACTTC

D gene: TRBD2
V gene: TRBV7-6
clone size: many
J gene: TRBJ2-3
CDR3 protein: CASSSIAGTSTDTQYF
CDR3 DNA: TGTGCCAGCAGCTCTATAGCGGGAACTAGCACAGATACGCAGTATTTT